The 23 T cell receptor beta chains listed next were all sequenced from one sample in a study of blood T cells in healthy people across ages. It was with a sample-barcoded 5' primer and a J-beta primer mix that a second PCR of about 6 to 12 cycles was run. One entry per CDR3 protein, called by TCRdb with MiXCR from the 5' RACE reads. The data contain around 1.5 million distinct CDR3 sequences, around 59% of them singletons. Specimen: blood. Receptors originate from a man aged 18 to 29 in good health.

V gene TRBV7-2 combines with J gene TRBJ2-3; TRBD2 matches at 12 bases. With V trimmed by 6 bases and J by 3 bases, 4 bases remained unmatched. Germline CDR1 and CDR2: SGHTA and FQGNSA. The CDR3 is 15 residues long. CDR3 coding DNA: TGTGCCAGCAGGTCGACTAGCGGGAGAACAGATACGCAGTATTTT. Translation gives CASRSTSGRTDTQYF.

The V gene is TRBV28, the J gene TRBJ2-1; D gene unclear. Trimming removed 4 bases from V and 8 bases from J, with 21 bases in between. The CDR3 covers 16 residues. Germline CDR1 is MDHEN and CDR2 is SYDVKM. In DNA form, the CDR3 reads TGTGCCAGCAGTTCGTCCTCAAGTCAAGCCCCATATGAGCAGTTCTTC. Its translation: CASSSSSSQAPYEQFF.

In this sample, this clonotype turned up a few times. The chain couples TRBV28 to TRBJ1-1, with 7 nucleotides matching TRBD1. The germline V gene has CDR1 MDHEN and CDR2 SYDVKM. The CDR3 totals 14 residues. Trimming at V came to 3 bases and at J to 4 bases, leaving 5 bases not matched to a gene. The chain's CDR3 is CASSFQGVSTEAFF. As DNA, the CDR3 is TGTGCCAGCAGTTTTCAGGGGGTGAGCACTGAAGCTTTCTTT.

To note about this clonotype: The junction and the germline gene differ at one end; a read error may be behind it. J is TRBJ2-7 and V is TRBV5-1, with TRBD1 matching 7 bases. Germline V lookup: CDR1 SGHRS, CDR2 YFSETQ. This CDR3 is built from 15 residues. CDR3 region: CASSPRTGNSYEQYF. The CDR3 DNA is TGTGCCAGCAGCCCGAGGACAGGAAACTCCTACGAGCAGTACTTC. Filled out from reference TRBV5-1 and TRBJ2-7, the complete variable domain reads KAGVTQTPRYLIKTRGQQVTLSCSPISGHRSVSWYQQTPGQGLQFLFEYFSETQRNKGNFPGRFSGRQFSNSRSEMNVSTLELGDSALYLCASSPRTGNSYEQYFGPGTRLTVT.

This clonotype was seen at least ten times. The CDR3 protein is CSVDNRGSSYNEQFF. CDR3 coding DNA: TGCAGCGTCGACAACAGGGGTAGCTCCTACAATGAGCAGTTCTTC. The chain employs TRBV29-1 and TRBJ2-1, with 7 bases that match TRBD1. With V trimmed by 6 bases and J by 0 bases, 8 bases remained unmatched. CDR1 is SQVTM, CDR2 ANQGSEA, per germline. The CDR3 length is 15 residues.

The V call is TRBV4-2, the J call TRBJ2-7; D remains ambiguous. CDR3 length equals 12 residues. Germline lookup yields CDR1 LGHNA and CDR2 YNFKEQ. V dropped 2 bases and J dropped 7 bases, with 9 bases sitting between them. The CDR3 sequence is CASSQNQVEQYF. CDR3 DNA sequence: TGTGCCAGCAGCCAAAACCAGGTTGAGCAGTACTTC.

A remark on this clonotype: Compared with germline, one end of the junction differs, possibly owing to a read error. CDR3 in DNA: TGTGTCAGCAGTTACGGGCAGCGCCTTGGCTACACCTTC. Translation gives CVSSYGQRLGYTF. This rearrangement joins TRBV6-5 to TRBJ1-2; D is undetermined. The CDR3 runs 13 residues. CDR1 is MNHEY and CDR2 is SVGAGI in the germline V gene.

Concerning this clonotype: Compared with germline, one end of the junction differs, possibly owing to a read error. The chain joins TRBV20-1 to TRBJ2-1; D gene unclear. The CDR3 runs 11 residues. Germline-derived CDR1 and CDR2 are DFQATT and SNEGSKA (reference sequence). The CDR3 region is CSAAQYNERFF. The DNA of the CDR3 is TGCAGTGCCGCGCAATACAATGAGCGGTTCTTC.

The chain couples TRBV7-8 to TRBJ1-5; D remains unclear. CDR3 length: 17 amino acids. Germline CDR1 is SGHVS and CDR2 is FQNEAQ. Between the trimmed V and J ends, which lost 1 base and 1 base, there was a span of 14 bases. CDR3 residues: CASSLEGLVVSNQPQHF. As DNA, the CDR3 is TGTGCCAGCAGCTTAGAGGGTTTGGTGGTGAGCAATCAGCCCCAGCATTTT.

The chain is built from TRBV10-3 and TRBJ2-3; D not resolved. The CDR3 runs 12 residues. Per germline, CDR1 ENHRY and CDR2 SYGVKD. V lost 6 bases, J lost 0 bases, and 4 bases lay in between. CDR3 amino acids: CAISISTDTQYF. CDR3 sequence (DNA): TGTGCCATCAGCATAAGCACAGATACGCAGTATTTT.

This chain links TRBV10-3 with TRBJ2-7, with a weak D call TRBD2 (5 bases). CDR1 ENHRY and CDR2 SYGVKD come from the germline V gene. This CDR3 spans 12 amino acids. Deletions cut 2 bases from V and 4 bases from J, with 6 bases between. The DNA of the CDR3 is TGTGCCATCAGTGAGGCGGGTTACGAGCAGTACTTC. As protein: CAISEAGYEQYF.

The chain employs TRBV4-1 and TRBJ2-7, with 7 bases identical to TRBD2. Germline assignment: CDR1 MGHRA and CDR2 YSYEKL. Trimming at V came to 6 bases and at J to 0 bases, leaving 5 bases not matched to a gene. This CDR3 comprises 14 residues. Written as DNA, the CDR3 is TGCGCCAGCAGGAGTCTAGCGGACTCCTACGAGCAGTACTTC. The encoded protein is CASRSLADSYEQYF.

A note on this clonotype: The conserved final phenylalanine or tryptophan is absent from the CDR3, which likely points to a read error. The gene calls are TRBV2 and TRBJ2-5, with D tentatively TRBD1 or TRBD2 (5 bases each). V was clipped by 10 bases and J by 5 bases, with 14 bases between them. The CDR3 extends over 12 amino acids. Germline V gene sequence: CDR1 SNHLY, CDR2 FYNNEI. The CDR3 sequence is CATQMGVETQYI. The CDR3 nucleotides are TGTGCCACCCAAATGGGGGTTGAGACCCAGTACATC.

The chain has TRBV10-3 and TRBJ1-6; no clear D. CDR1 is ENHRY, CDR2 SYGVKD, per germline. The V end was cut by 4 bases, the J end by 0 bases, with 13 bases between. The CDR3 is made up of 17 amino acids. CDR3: CAISAGGPSSYNSPLHF. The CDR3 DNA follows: TGTGCCATCAGTGCGGGCGGTCCCAGCTCCTATAATTCACCCCTCCACTTT.

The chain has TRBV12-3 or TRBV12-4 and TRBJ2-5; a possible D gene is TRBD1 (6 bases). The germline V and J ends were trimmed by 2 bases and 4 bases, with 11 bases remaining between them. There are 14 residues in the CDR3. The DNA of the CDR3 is TGTGCCAGCAGTTTAAGTTCACAGGGAGAGACCCAGTACTTC. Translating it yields CASSLSSQGETQYF.

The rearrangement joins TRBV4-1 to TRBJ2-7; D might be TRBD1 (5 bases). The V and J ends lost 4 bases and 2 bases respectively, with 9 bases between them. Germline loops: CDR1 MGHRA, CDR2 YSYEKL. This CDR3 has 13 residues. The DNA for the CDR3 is TGCGCCAGCAGCCCATCGACAGCCTACGAGCAGTACTTC. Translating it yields CASSPSTAYEQYF.

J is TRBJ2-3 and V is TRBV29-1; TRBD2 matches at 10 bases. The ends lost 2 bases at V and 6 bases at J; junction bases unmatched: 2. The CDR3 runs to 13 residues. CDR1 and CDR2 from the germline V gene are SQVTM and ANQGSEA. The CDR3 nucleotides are TGCAGCGTTGAACTAGCGGGAGTGGATACGCAGTATTTT. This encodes CSVELAGVDTQYF.

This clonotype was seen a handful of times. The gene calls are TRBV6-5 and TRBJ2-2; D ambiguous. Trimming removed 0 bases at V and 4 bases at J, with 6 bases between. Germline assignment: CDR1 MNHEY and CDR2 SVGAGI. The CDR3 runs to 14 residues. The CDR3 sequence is CASSYSTTTGELFF. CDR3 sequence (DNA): TGTGCCAGCAGTTACTCCACAACCACCGGGGAGCTGTTTTTT.

The chain's CDR3 is CASSIAGDQPQHF. CDR3 in DNA: TGTGCCAGCAGTATAGCAGGGGATCAGCCCCAGCATTTT. The V and J genes are TRBV2 and TRBJ1-5, with TRBD1 as a possible D gene (6 bases). In germline, CDR1 is SNHLY, CDR2 FYNNEI. This CDR3 is built from 13 residues. Trimming shortened V by 5 bases and J by 5 bases, and 10 bases separated the two germline ends.

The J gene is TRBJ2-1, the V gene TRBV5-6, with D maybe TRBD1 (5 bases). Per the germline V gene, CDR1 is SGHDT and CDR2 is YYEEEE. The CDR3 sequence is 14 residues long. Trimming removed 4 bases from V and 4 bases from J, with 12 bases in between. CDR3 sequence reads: CASSPGYRYNEQFF. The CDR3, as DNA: TGTGCCAGCAGCCCAGGGTATAGGTACAATGAGCAGTTCTTC.

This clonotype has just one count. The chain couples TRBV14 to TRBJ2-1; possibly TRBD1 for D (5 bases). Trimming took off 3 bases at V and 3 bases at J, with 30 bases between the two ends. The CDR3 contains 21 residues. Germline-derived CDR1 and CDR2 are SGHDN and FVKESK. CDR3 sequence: CASSQDGRARFHPTSYNEQFF. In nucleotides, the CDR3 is TGTGCCAGCAGCCAGGACGGCAGGGCCCGGTTCCACCCAACCAGCTACAATGAGCAGTTCTTC.

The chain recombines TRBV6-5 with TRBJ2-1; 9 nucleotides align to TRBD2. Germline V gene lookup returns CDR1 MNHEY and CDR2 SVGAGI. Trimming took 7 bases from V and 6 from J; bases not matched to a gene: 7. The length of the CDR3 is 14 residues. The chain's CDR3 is CASTGGRAFNEQFF. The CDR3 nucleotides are TGTGCCAGCACTGGCGGGAGGGCCTTCAATGAGCAGTTCTTC.

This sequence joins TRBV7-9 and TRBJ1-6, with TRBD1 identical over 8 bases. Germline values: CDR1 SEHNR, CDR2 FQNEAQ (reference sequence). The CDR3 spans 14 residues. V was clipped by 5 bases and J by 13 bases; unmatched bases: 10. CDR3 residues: CASSPAGGICPLHF. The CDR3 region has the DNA TGTGCCAGCAGCCCCGCAGGGGGCATTTGCCCCCTCCACTTT.